The T cell receptor beta chain described here comes from a study of tumor-infiltrating lymphocytes in oesophageal squamous cell carcinoma. V gave up 2 bases and J gave up 6 bases, with 10 bases separating them. CDR1 and CDR2 from the germline V gene are SGHVT and SQSDAQ. CDR3 size: 13 residues. MiXCR, run by TCRdb on the PCR reads, gives a single entry per CDR3 protein. The top ten clones hold about 42% of a sample with some 15,000 distinct CDR3 sequences, roughly 45% of them seen once. Sequencing was done on a sample of blood. The receptor was derived from a female donor with esophageal squamous cell carcinoma. The chain links TRBV7-4 to TRBJ2-5; no clear D gene. The CDR3 DNA sequence: TGTGCCAGCAGCTTAACAGAAGCGAAGACCCAGTACTTC. It specifies CASSLTEAKTQYF.